The 14 T cell receptor beta chains in this list originate from one sample, sequenced in a study of blood T cell repertoires in COVID-19. Generated by immunoSEQ multiplex PCR, the TCRdb table keeps only in-frame clones and is missing some. The sample records about 200,000 clones, 89% being singletons. Source material: peripheral blood. These receptors came from a man between 60 and 75 years old who had recovered from COVID-19.

This sequence joins TRBV20-1 and TRBJ2-1; D is possibly TRBD2 (7 bases). Trimming left V 3 bases short and J 1 base short, with 13 bases between. CDR3 length: 15 residues. Germline CDR1 is DFQATT and CDR2 is SNEGSKA (reference sequence). The CDR3 is CSASGRGLSYNEQFF. The CDR3 DNA follows: TGCAGTGCTAGTGGGCGGGGGCTATCCTACAATGAGCAGTTCTTC.

The CDR3 coding sequence is TGTGCCAGCCGAAATCCTAACAGGCCGTGGGGTGGCTACACCTTC. Translation gives CASRNPNRPWGGYTF. V is TRBV27 and J is TRBJ1-2, with a tentative D call TRBD1 (5 bases). The CDR3 totals 15 residues. Germline lookup yields CDR1 MNHEY and CDR2 SMNVEV (reference sequence). V was pared by 8 bases and J by 7 bases, with 23 bases between.

In its sample, this clone was seen a few times. The chain combines TRBV3-1 (or the pseudogene TRBV3-2) with TRBJ1-5; tentative D call: TRBD1 (6 bases). V was trimmed by 0 bases and J by 3 bases, leaving 9 bases between them. The CDR3 contains 15 residues. Per the germline V gene, CDR1 is LGHDT and CDR2 is YNNKEL (reference sequence). For the CDR3, the DNA is TGTGCCAGCAGCCAAGACAGGGGATACAATCAGCCCCAGCATTTT. It codes for CASSQDRGYNQPQHF.

This sequence joins TRBV19 and TRBJ1-5; D ambiguous. The CDR3 sequence is 14 residues long. Trimming shortened V by 5 bases and J by 4 bases, and 12 bases separated the two germline ends. The V gene's germline CDR1 is LNHDA and CDR2 SQIVND (reference sequence). The CDR3 DNA sequence: TGTGCCAGTAGTCCTGGTCGGGGTAATCAGCCCCAGCATTTT. This encodes CASSPGRGNQPQHF.

The rearrangement uses TRBV5-6 and TRBJ2-7; 9 bases match TRBD1. This CDR3 contains 15 residues. CDR1 is SGHDT, CDR2 YYEEEE, per germline. J gave up 7 bases and V 1 base, and 9 bases lay outside the gene matches. The CDR3 DNA reads as TGTGCCAGCAGCTTGCGGTCACAGGGGGCACGGGAGCAGTACTTC. Its protein is CASSLRSQGAREQYF.

V is TRBV11-2 and J is TRBJ2-5, with 9 positions matching TRBD1. The germline V gene has CDR1 SGHAT and CDR2 FQNNGV. The ends lost 0 bases at V and 2 bases at J; junction bases unmatched: 7. This CDR3 region has 17 residues. In DNA, the CDR3 is TGTGCCAGCAGCTTAGACTCAGCCGGGACAGGGCAAGAGACCCAGTACTTC. Residues: CASSLDSAGTGQETQYF.

The chain employs TRBV7-8 and TRBJ2-1; a weak D match, TRBD1 (6 bases). The CDR3 totals 15 residues. The germline V gene has CDR1 SGHVS and CDR2 FQNEAQ. Trimming left V 7 bases short and J 2 bases short, with 15 bases between. Here the CDR3 DNA reads TGTGCCAGCACCCAGGGGTCAACCCCCTACAATGAGCAGTTCTTC. Translated: CASTQGSTPYNEQFF. Full variable domain (missing parts from reference TRBV7-8 and TRBJ2-1): GAGVSQSPRYKVAKRGQDVALRCDPISGHVSLFWYQQALGQGPEFLTYFQNEAQLDKSGLPSDRFFAERPEGSVSTLKIQRTQQEDSAVYLCASTQGSTPYNEQFFGPGTRLTVL.

This chain uses TRBV11-2 with TRBJ2-3, with D possibly being TRBD1 (5 bases). The V end was cut by 0 bases, the J end by 5 bases, with 6 bases between. The CDR3 has 13 amino acids. CDR1 is SGHAT and CDR2 is FQNNGV in the germline V gene. The CDR3 is CASSLDREDTQYF. DNA of the CDR3: TGTGCCAGCAGCTTAGACAGGGAAGATACGCAGTATTTT.

The DNA for the CDR3 is TGTGCCAGCAGCCAAGGCCCTAGCGGGAGTAAGTACAATGAGCAGTTCTTC. Residues: CASSQGPSGSKYNEQFF. J is TRBJ2-1 and V is TRBV4-2, with 10 nucleotides matching TRBD2. V was clipped by 1 base and J by 4 bases; unmatched bases: 7. CDR1 is LGHNA, CDR2 YNFKEQ, per germline. This CDR3 contains 17 residues.

Here the CDR3 DNA reads TGTGCCAGTAGTATCCCCCGGACAGGGCCTAAACCTACCTACGAGCAGTACTTC. The encoded protein is CASSIPRTGPKPTYEQYF. This chain connects TRBV19 to TRBJ2-7; 8 positions agree with TRBD1. The CDR3 contains 18 residues. The germline V gene encodes CDR1 LNHDA and CDR2 SQIVND (reference sequence). Losses at the gene ends were 3 bases for V and 2 bases for J; bases not matched to a gene: 15.

The chain links TRBV2 to TRBJ2-1; the match to TRBD2 covers 7 bases. This CDR3 comprises 15 residues. Losses at the gene ends were 6 bases for V and 5 bases for J; bases not matched to a gene: 10. In germline, CDR1 is SNHLY, CDR2 FYNNEI. The CDR3 DNA reads TGTGCCAGCAGCGTAAGGGCTAGCGGAAACAATGAGCAGTTCTTC. Encoded protein: CASSVRASGNNEQFF. The full variable domain, in which reference TRBV2 and TRBJ2-1 provide the parts outside the CDR3, is EPEVTQTPSHQVTQMGQEVILRCVPISNHLYFYWYRQILGQKVEFLVSFYNNEISEKSEIFDDQFSVERPDGSNFTLKIRSTKLEDSAMYFCASSVRASGNNEQFFGPGTRLTVL.

This clone is a singleton in its sample. The chain joins TRBV10-3 to TRBJ1-1; TRBD1 might be the D (5 bases). The CDR3 extends over 14 amino acids. Germline CDR1 and CDR2: ENHRY and SYGVKD. Trimming cost V 7 bases and J 4 bases, with 16 bases left between them. Here the CDR3 reads CAIKISGQGTEAFF. CDR3 sequence (DNA): TGTGCCATCAAAATCAGTGGGCAGGGCACTGAAGCTTTCTTT.

The CDR3 protein is CASNLAGGYSYEQYF. As DNA, the CDR3 is TGTGCCAGCAACTTAGCGGGAGGCTACTCCTACGAGCAGTACTTC. The V call is TRBV5-6, the J call TRBJ2-7, with 10 bases identical to TRBD2. Germline V gene sequence: CDR1 SGHDT, CDR2 YYEEEE. The J segment lost 0 bases and the V segment lost 6 bases, leaving 6 bases of the junction unmatched. This CDR3 has 15 amino acids. The complete variable domain, with remaining parts taken from reference TRBV5-6 and TRBJ2-7, reads DAGVTQSPTHLIKTRGQQVTLRCSPKSGHDTVSWYQQALGQGPQFIFQYYEEEERQRGNFPDRFSGHQFPNYSSELNVNALLLGDSALYLCASNLAGGYSYEQYFGPGTRLTVT.

With respect to this clone: This same CDR3 is encoded by further DNA sequences in the sample. The V and J genes are TRBV2 and TRBJ1-2; D uncertain. Per germline, CDR1 SNHLY and CDR2 FYNNEI. The length of the CDR3 is 13 residues. Trimming left V 6 bases short and J 4 bases short, with 12 bases between. The CDR3: CASSVTGSYGYTF. In DNA, the CDR3 is TGTGCCAGCAGCGTAACGGGGTCCTATGGCTACACCTTC.